Listed here are 21 T cell receptor beta chains from one sample, sequenced in a study of OX40 agonist ivuxolimab in advanced cancers. Here immunoSEQ multiplex PCR was the method, and the copy in TCRdb shows in-frame clones only, minus some. The profile covers 23,000 or so clones, with 84% appearing a single time and 15% to 20% taken by the ten largest. This sample comprised CD4+ or CD8+ T cells sorted from blood, obtained in a trial of the OX40 agonist ivuxolimab. The receptors come from an adult with an advanced solid tumor such as melanoma, head and neck, liver or kidney cancer.

The chain is built from TRBV4-3 and TRBJ2-5, with 9 bases lining up with TRBD2. The V gene's germline CDR1 is LGHNA and CDR2 YSLEER. CDR3 length equals 17 residues. The trim removed 1 base at V and 5 bases at J, leaving 11 bases unmatched. The CDR3 is CASSQVPTSGRWETQYF. CDR3 bases: TGCGCCAGCAGCCAAGTGCCGACTAGCGGCCGTTGGGAGACCCAGTACTTC.

The gene calls are TRBV7-2 and TRBJ2-7, with no clear D. The germline V gene encodes CDR1 SGHTA and CDR2 FQGNSA. The CDR3 consists of 18 residues. V lost 2 bases and J 1 base, leaving 21 bases between the germline ends. The CDR3 here is CASSLRSAASFGSYEQYF. As DNA, the CDR3 is TGTGCCAGCAGCTTAAGGTCAGCAGCTAGTTTTGGATCCTACGAGCAGTACTTC.

The V gene is TRBV4-1, the J gene TRBJ1-1, with a weak D call TRBD1 (5 bases). Trimming stripped 4 bases from V and 0 bases from J, with 9 bases between. This CDR3 comprises 14 residues. Germline CDR1 is MGHRA and CDR2 is YSYEKL. CDR3: CASSPRALNTEAFF. The CDR3 DNA reads TGCGCCAGCAGCCCCAGGGCCCTGAACACTGAAGCTTTCTTT.

The CDR3 bases are TGTGCCAGCAGTCGAGCCTCTACCTACAATGAGCAGTTCTTC. This encodes CASSRASTYNEQFF. The chain combines TRBV13 with TRBJ2-1, with D unclear. Germline values: CDR1 PRHDT, CDR2 FYEKMQ (reference sequence). The CDR3 sequence is 14 residues long. Trimming took 6 bases from V and 2 from J, leaving 11 bases between them.

The chain uses TRBV19 and TRBJ1-5; D is ambiguous. CDR1 and CDR2 (germline): LNHDA, SQIVND (reference sequence). This CDR3 has 16 residues. V was pared by 3 bases and J by 1 base, with 13 bases between. The CDR3 here is CASSIQGPMSNQPQHF. The CDR3 DNA reads as TGTGCCAGTAGTATTCAAGGGCCTATGAGCAATCAGCCCCAGCATTTT. The entire variable domain, with the rest obtained from reference TRBV19 and TRBJ1-5, is as follows: DGGITQSPKYLFRKEGQNVTLSCEQNLNHDAMYWYRQDPGQGLRLIYYSQIVNDFQKGDIAEGYSVSREKKESFPLTVTSAQKNPTAFYLCASSIQGPMSNQPQHFGDGTRLSIL.

The gene calls are TRBV5-6 and TRBJ2-7; 8 nucleotides line up with TRBD2. Losses at the gene ends were 2 bases for V and 6 bases for J; bases not matched to a gene: 7. There are 14 residues in the CDR3. Germline V gives CDR1 SGHDT, CDR2 YYEEEE. CDR3 sequence (DNA): TGTGCCAGCAGCTTCTCCGGACTAGCACTCGAGCAGTACTTC. The encoded protein is CASSFSGLALEQYF.

This CDR3 reads CASSLRGQSYNEQFF. CDR3 coding DNA: TGTGCCAGCAGTTTACGAGGACAGAGTTACAATGAGCAGTTCTTC. The genes are TRBV6-6 and TRBJ2-1; TRBD1 is a possible D gene (6 bases). The V end was cut by 4 bases, the J end by 4 bases, with 14 bases between. Per the germline V gene, CDR1 is MNHNY and CDR2 is SVGAGI (reference sequence). This CDR3 has 15 amino acids.

This clone occurred once. V and J are TRBV9 and TRBJ1-2; no reliable D call. Looked up from germline, CDR1 is SGDLS and CDR2 is YYNGEE. Trimming cost V 0 bases and J 5 bases, with 2 bases left between them. This CDR3 has 11 amino acids. CDR3 sequence: CASSVGYGYTF. The CDR3 DNA reads TGTGCCAGCAGCGTAGGATATGGCTACACCTTC.

The V gene is TRBV7-9, the J gene TRBJ2-1; 7 bases map to TRBD2. With 4 bases clipped from V and 11 bases from J, the junction kept 2 bases outside the gene matches. The CDR3 length is 11 residues. Per the germline V gene, CDR1 is SEHNR and CDR2 is FQNEAQ (reference sequence). CDR3 coding DNA: TGTGCCAGCAGCTATAGCGGGCAGCAGTTCTTC. This encodes CASSYSGQQFF.

The chain uses TRBV5-1 and TRBJ2-5; 8 bases align to TRBD1. Germline V CDR1 and CDR2: SGHRS, YFSETQ. After removal of 4 bases from V and 1 base from J, the junction contained 3 bases not matched to a gene. The CDR3 runs 14 residues. The CDR3 is CASSRQGTQETQYF. Written as DNA, the CDR3 is TGCGCCAGCAGCCGACAGGGGACCCAAGAGACCCAGTACTTC.

The chain links TRBV18 to TRBJ2-7; D remains unclear. The germline V gene encodes CDR1 KGHSH and CDR2 LQKENI. V lost 6 bases and J 2 bases, leaving 11 bases between the germline ends. This CDR3 spans 13 amino acids. In DNA, the CDR3 is TGTGCCAGCTCGGAGTACAGAGCCTACGAGCAGTACTTC. This codes for CASSEYRAYEQYF.

The chain employs TRBV25-1 and TRBJ1-5; D gene ambiguous. V gave up 1 base and J gave up 2 bases, with 3 bases separating them. This CDR3 has 13 residues. Germline V CDR1 and CDR2: MGHDK, SYGVNS. The CDR3 DNA is TGTGCCAGCAGTGAATTTGGCAATCAGCCCCAGCATTTT. It yields the protein CASSEFGNQPQHF.

This chain joins TRBV6-1 and TRBJ2-7; D is possibly TRBD2 (6 bases). The germline CDR1 and CDR2 sequences are MNHNS and SASEGT. The CDR3 contains 14 residues. V was pared by 4 bases and J by 7 bases, with 17 bases between. CDR3 residues: CASSAGGAPLEQYF. The CDR3 DNA follows: TGTGCCAGCAGTGCCGGAGGGGCTCCTTTGGAGCAGTACTTC.

The V and J genes are TRBV30 and TRBJ2-7; D unresolved. The CDR3 extends over 12 amino acids. In germline, CDR1 is GTSNPN, CDR2 SVGIG (reference sequence). Trimming left V 5 bases short and J 4 bases short, with 12 bases between. Here the CDR3 reads CAWGPLGYEQYF. CDR3 bases: TGTGCCTGGGGGCCCTTGGGGTACGAGCAGTACTTC.

V and J are TRBV28 and TRBJ2-7, with 7 positions matching TRBD1. This CDR3 region has 13 residues. Looked up from germline, CDR1 is MDHEN and CDR2 is SYDVKM. Trimming cost V 6 bases and J 4 bases; bases outside gene matches: 6. The CDR3 loop is CASRTGTVYEQYF. The DNA for the CDR3 is TGTGCCAGCAGAACCGGGACAGTGTACGAGCAGTACTTC.

This clone came up once. The chain joins TRBV6-1 to TRBJ1-1; TRBD1 might be the D (5 bases). The germline gives CDR1 MNHNS, CDR2 SASEGT. The CDR3 extends over 14 amino acids. The ends were cut back, 6 bases at V and 4 bases at J, with 15 bases in the middle. In DNA, the CDR3 is TGTGCCAGCAGGGAGAACACAGGCAGCACTGAAGCTTTCTTT. Encoded protein: CASRENTGSTEAFF.

The V and J genes are TRBV15 and TRBJ1-2; 10 nucleotides match TRBD1. Trimming cost V 4 bases and J 5 bases; bases outside gene matches: 4. CDR3 length: 14 amino acids. Germline values: CDR1 LNHNV, CDR2 YYDKDF (reference sequence). The CDR3 loop reads CATSTGTGEYGYTF. CDR3 nucleotides: TGTGCCACCAGCACGGGGACAGGGGAGTATGGCTACACCTTC.

The V and J genes are TRBV5-1 and TRBJ2-5, with D tentatively TRBD1 (5 bases). The germline gives CDR1 SGHRS, CDR2 YFSETQ. CDR3 length: 14 residues. The V and J ends lost 0 bases and 1 base respectively, with 7 bases between them. The CDR3 DNA sequence: TGCGCCAGCAGCTTGGGGACAACCCAAGAGACCCAGTACTTC. Its protein is CASSLGTTQETQYF. Complete variable domain (other parts from reference TRBV5-1 and TRBJ2-5): KAGVTQTPRYLIKTRGQQVTLSCSPISGHRSVSWYQQTPGQGLQFLFEYFSETQRNKGNFPGRFSGRQFSNSRSEMNVSTLELGDSALYLCASSLGTTQETQYFGPGTRLLVL.

The V call is TRBV7-9, the J call TRBJ2-6; 10 bases map to TRBD1. Germline V lookup: CDR1 SEHNR, CDR2 FQNEAQ (reference sequence). The CDR3 has 13 amino acids. DNA for the CDR3: TGTGGACAGGGGGCTAGTGGGGCCAACGTCCTGACTTTC. It translates to CGQGASGANVLTF.

There are a few counts of this clone. The chain has TRBV6-5 and TRBJ2-1; D is uncertain. Germline assignment: CDR1 MNHEY and CDR2 SVGAGI. CDR3 size: 15 residues. Trimming removed 2 bases at V and 0 bases at J, with 8 bases between. The CDR3 loop reads CASSYGLSSYNEQFF. CDR3 sequence (DNA): TGTGCCAGCAGTTACGGGTTAAGCTCCTACAATGAGCAGTTCTTC.

The chain couples TRBV5-1 to TRBJ1-3; D unresolved. The germline V gene encodes CDR1 SGHRS and CDR2 YFSETQ. The germline V and J ends were trimmed by 0 bases and 0 bases, with 7 bases remaining between them. The CDR3 spans 15 residues. The DNA of the CDR3 is TGCGCCAGCAGCTTGGACGGGAACTCTGGAAACACCATATATTTT. Protein product: CASSLDGNSGNTIYF.